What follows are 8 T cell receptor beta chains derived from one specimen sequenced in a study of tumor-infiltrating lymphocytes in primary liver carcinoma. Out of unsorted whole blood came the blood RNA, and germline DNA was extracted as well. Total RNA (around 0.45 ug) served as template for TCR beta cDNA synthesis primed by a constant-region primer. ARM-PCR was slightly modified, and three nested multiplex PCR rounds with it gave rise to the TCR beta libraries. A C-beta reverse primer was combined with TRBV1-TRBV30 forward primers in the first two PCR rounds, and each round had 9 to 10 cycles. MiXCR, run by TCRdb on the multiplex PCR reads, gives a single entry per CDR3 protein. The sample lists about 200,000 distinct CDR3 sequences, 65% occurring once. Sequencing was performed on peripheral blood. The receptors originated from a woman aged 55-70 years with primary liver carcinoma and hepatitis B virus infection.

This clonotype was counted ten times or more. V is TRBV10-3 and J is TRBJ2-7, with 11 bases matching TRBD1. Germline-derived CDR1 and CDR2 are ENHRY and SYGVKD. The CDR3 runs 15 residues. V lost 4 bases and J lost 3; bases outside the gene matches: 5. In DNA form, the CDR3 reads TGTGCCATCAGTGCCCCGGGACAGGGGGTCTACGAGCAGTACTTC. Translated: CAISAPGQGVYEQYF.

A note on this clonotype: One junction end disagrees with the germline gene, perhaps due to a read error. CDR3 sequence: CASSLGMNEQFF. CDR3 coding DNA: TGTGCCAGCAGCTTAGGAATGAATGAGCAGTTCTTT. V is TRBV11-2 and J is TRBJ2-1; no reliable D call. CDR3 length: 12 residues. Per the germline V gene, CDR1 is SGHAT and CDR2 is FQNNGV.

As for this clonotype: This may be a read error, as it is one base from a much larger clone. The CDR3 DNA follows: TGTGCCAGCAGTTTTCATCGAGACACCGGGGAGCTGTTTTTT. It translates to CASSFHRDTGELFF. The chain recombines TRBV12-3 or TRBV12-4 with TRBJ2-2; D call uncertain. Trimming stripped 3 bases from V and 3 bases from J, with 8 bases between. The CDR3 has 14 residues.

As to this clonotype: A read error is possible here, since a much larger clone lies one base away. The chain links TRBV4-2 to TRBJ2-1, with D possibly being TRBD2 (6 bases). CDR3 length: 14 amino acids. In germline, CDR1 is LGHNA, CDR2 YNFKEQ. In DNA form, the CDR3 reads TGTGCCAGCAGCCGGGGGGACTCCTACAATGAGCACTTCTTC. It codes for CASSRGDSYNEHFF.

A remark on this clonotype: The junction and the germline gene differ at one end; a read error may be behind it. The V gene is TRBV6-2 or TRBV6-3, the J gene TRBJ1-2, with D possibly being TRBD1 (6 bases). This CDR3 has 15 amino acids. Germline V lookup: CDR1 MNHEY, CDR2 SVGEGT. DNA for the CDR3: TGTGCCTGCAGTTATCATCGAGGGGGAAACTATGGCTACACCTTC. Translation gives CACSYHRGGNYGYTF.

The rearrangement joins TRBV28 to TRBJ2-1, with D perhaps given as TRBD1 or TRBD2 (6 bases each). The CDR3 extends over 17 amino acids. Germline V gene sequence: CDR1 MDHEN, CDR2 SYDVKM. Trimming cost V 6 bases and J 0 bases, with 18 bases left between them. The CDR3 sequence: CASSPPPGASSYNEQFF. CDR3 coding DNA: TGTGCCAGCAGCCCCCCTCCGGGGGCGAGCTCCTACAATGAGCAGTTCTTC. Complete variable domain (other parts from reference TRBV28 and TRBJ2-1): DVKVTQSSRYLVKRTGEKVFLECVQDMDHENMFWYRQDPGLGLRLIYFSYDVKMKEKGDIPEGYSVSREKKERFSLILESASTNQTSMYLCASSPPPGASSYNEQFFGPGTRLTVL.

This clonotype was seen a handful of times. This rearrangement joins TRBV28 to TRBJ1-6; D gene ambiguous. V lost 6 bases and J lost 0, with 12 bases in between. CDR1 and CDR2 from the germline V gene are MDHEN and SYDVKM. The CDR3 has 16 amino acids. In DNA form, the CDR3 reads TGTGCCAGCAGCCCCCAGGCCGGCTCCTATAATTCACCCCTCCACTTT. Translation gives CASSPQAGSYNSPLHF.

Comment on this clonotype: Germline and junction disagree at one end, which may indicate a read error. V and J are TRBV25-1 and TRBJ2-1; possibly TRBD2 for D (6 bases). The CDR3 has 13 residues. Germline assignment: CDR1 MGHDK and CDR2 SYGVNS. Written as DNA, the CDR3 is TGTGCCAGCAGTGAGCGGGAATACAATGAGCACTTCTTC. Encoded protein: CASSEREYNEHFF.